Shown below are 9 T cell receptor beta chains from a single sample sequenced in a study of OX40 agonist ivuxolimab in advanced cancers. TCRdb's table, derived via immunoSEQ multiplex PCR, lists solely in-frame clones and lacks some. The sample records tens of thousands of clones, roughly 77% being singletons. Sequences were derived from CD4+ or CD8+ T cells sorted from blood, sampled in a trial of the OX40 agonist ivuxolimab. These receptors were obtained from an adult with an advanced solid tumor such as melanoma, head and neck, liver or kidney cancer.

The chain combines TRBV6-5 with TRBJ1-2; D perhaps matches TRBD1 (6 bases). CDR1 and CDR2 from the germline V gene are MNHEY and SVGAGI. Trimming shortened V by 5 bases and J by 4 bases, and 17 bases separated the two germline ends. The CDR3 length is 15 residues. The CDR3 sequence is CASSPGAIQGYGYTF. Written as DNA, the CDR3 is TGTGCCAGCAGTCCGGGGGCTATACAGGGCTATGGCTACACCTTC.

The J gene is TRBJ1-4, the V gene TRBV6-6; D unclear. This CDR3 region has 15 residues. The V end was cut by 0 bases, the J end by 7 bases, with 12 bases between. CDR1 is MNHNY, CDR2 SVGAGI, per germline (reference sequence). CDR3 coding DNA: TGTGCCAGCAGTTACTCAGGGTGGAGAAGTGAAAAACTGTTTTTT. Residues: CASSYSGWRSEKLFF.

Here the CDR3 reads CASSYSRGFPFF. The CDR3, as DNA: TGTGCCAGCAGTTACTCGAGAGGGTTCCCGTTCTTC. The gene calls are TRBV6-5 and TRBJ2-1, with a possible D match to TRBD2 (5 bases). Looked up from germline, CDR1 is MNHEY and CDR2 is SVGAGI. The CDR3 is 12 residues long. Trimming cost V 0 bases and J 15 bases, with 12 bases left between them.

CDR3 sequence (DNA): TGTGCCAGCAGCTTAGTCGGAGGAACCTTGAACACTGAAGCTTTCTTT. It specifies CASSLVGGTLNTEAFF. The genes are TRBV7-6 and TRBJ1-1, with D hard to call. There are 16 residues in the CDR3. Per the germline V gene, CDR1 is SGHVS and CDR2 is FNYEAQ. Trimming took off 1 base at V and 0 bases at J, with 12 bases between the two ends. Together with reference TRBV7-6 and TRBJ1-1, the CDR3 gives the full variable domain: GAGVSQSPRYKVTKRGQDVALRCDPISGHVSLYWYRQALGQGPEFLTYFNYEAQQDKSGLPNDRFSAERPEGSISTLTIQRTEQRDSAMYRCASSLVGGTLNTEAFFGQGTRLTVV.

J is TRBJ2-5 and V is TRBV7-6; D may match TRBD1 or TRBD2 (5 bases each). The DNA matches TRBJ2-7 better at its end, which makes the J call doubtful. CDR3 length: 15 residues. Germline CDR1 reads SGHVS; CDR2 reads FNYEAQ. CDR3 residues: CASSLTGTLPAEQYF. Here the CDR3 DNA reads TGTGCCAGCAGCTTAACCGGGACCTTACCGGCCGAGCAGTACTTC.

The V call is TRBV7-9, the J call TRBJ2-2, with 7 positions matching TRBD2. CDR1 SEHNR and CDR2 FQNEAQ come from the germline V gene (reference sequence). The V segment lost 1 base and the J segment 5 bases; nucleotides outside the gene matches: 4. CDR3 length equals 15 residues. The CDR3 sequence: CASSLGSGGTGELFF. In DNA form, the CDR3 reads TGTGCCAGCAGCTTAGGATCGGGGGGAACCGGGGAGCTGTTTTTT.

This sequence joins TRBV9 and TRBJ2-1; D remains ambiguous. The CDR3 is 13 amino acids. Germline loops: CDR1 SGDLS, CDR2 YYNGEE. Trimming removed 0 bases from V and 6 bases from J, with 7 bases in between. The CDR3, as DNA: TGTGCCAGCAGCGTAGCTACCGTCAATGAGCAGTTCTTC. Amino acids: CASSVATVNEQFF. The variable domain in full, completed from reference TRBV9 and TRBJ2-1, reads DSGVTQTPKHLITATGQRVTLRCSPRSGDLSVYWYQQSLDQGLQFLIQYYNGEERAKGNILERFSAQQFPDLHSELNLSSLELGDSALYFCASSVATVNEQFFGPGTRLTVL.

The V call is TRBV5-6, the J call TRBJ1-5; 9 positions match TRBD1. Per germline, CDR1 SGHDT and CDR2 YYEEEE. The trim removed 4 bases at V and 0 bases at J, leaving 8 bases unmatched. CDR3 length equals 17 residues. CDR3 loop: CASSANRDRVSNQPQHF. For the CDR3, the DNA is TGTGCCAGCAGCGCTAACCGGGACAGGGTTAGCAATCAGCCCCAGCATTTT.

In DNA, the CDR3 is TGTGCCAGCAGCTTCCAGGGGACCACTGAAGCTTTCTTT. It is translated as CASSFQGTTEAFF. The V and J genes are TRBV7-3 and TRBJ1-1; TRBD1 might be the D (6 bases). The germline V gene encodes CDR1 SGHTA and CDR2 FQGTGA. The CDR3 length is 13 residues. Trimming removed 3 bases at V and 4 bases at J, with 9 bases between.